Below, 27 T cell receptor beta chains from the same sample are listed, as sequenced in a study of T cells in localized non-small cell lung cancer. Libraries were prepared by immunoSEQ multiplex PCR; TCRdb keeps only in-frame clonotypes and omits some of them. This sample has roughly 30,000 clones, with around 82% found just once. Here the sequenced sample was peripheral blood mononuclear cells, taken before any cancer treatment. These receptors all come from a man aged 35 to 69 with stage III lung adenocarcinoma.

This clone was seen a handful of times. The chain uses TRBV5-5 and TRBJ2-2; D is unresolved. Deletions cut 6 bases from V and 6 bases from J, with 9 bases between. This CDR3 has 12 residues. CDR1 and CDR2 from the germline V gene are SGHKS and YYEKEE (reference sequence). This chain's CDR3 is CASTRTAGELFF. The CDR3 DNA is TGTGCCAGCACCAGGACGGCCGGGGAGCTGTTTTTT.

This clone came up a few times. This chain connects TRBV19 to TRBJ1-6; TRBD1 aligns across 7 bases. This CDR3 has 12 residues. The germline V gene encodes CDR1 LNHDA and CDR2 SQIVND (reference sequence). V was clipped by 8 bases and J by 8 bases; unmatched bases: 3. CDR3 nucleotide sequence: TGTGCCAGTTGCGGACAGGATTCACCCCTCCACTTT. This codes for CASCGQDSPLHF.

This CDR3 is CASSPDSEVQPQHF. CDR3 DNA sequence: TGTGCCAGCAGCCCGGATTCAGAGGTCCAGCCCCAGCATTTT. This sequence joins TRBV28 and TRBJ1-5; D gene uncertain. V was trimmed by 6 bases and J by 7 bases, leaving 16 bases between them. The CDR3 totals 14 residues. Germline CDR1 MDHEN, CDR2 SYDVKM.

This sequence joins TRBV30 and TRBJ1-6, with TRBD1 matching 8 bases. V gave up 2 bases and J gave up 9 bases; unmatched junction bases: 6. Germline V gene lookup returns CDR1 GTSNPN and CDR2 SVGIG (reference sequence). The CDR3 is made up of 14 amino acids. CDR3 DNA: TGTGCCTGGAGTCCCGGGACAGGTTCTTCACCCCTCCACTTT. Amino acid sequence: CAWSPGTGSSPLHF. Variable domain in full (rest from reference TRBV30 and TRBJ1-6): SQTIHQWPATLVQPVGSPLSLECTVEGTSNPNLYWYRQAAGRGLQLLFYSVGIGQISSEVPQNLSASRPQDRQFILSSKKLLLSDSGFYLCAWSPGTGSSPLHFGNGTRLTVT.

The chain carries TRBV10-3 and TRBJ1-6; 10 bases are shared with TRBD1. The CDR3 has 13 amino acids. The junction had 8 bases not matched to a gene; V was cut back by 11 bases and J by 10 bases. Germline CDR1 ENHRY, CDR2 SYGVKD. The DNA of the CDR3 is TGTGCCTCGGGACAGGGGATGAGGTCACCCCTCCACTTT. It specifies CASGQGMRSPLHF.

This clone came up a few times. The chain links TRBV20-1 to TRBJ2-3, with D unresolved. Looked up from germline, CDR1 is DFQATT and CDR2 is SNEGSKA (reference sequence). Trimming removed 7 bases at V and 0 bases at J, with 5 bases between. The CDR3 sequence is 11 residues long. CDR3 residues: CSDGSTDTQYF. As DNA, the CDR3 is TGCAGTGACGGGAGCACAGATACGCAGTATTTT.

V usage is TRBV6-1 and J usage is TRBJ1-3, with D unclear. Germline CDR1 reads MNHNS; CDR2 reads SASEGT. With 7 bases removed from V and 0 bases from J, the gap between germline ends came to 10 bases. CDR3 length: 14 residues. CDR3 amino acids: CASMAGSSGNTIYF. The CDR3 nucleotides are TGTGCCAGCATGGCCGGTAGCTCTGGAAACACCATATATTTT.

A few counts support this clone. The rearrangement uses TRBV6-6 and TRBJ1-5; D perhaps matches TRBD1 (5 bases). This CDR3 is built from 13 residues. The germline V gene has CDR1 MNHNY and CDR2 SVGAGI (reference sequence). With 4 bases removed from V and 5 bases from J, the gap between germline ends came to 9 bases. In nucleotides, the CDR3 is TGTGCCAGCAGTTCCGCGGGGCATCAGCCCCAGCATTTT. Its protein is CASSSAGHQPQHF.

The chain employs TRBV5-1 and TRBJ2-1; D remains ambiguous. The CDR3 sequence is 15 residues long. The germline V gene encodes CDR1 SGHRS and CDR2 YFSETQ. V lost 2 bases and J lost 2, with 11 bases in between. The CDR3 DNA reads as TGCGCCAGCAGCTTCTCGGACGGTGCCTACAATGAGCAGTTCTTC. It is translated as CASSFSDGAYNEQFF.

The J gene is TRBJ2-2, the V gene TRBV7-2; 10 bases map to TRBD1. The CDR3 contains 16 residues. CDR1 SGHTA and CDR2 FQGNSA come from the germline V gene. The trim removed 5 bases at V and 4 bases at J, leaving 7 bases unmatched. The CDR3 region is CASSRRDRGFTGELFF. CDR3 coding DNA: TGTGCCAGCAGCCGCCGGGACAGGGGTTTCACCGGGGAGCTGTTTTTT.

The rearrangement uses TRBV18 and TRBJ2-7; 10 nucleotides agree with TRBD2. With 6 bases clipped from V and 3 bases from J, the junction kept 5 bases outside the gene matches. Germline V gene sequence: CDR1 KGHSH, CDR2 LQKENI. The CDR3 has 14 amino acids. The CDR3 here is CASSPERGGYEQYV. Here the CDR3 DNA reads TGTGCCAGCTCCCCGGAGCGGGGGGGCTACGAGCAGTACGTC.

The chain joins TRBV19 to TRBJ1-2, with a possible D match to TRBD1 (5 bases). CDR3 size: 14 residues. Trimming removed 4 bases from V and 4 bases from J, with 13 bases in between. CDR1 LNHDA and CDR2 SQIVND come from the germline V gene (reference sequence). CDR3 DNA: TGTGCCAGTAGTACGACAGTGGGCGGCTATGGCTACACCTTC. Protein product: CASSTTVGGYGYTF.

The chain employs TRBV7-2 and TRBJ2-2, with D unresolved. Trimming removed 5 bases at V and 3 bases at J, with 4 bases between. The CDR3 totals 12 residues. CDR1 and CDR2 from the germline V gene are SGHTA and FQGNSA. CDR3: CASSLYTGELFF. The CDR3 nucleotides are TGTGCCAGCAGCCTTTACACCGGGGAGCTGTTTTTT.

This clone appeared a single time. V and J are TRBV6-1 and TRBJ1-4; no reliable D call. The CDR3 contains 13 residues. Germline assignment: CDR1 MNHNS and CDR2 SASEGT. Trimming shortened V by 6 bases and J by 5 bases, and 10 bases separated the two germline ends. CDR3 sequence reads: CASSALSNEKLFF. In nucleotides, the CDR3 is TGTGCCAGCAGCGCTTTGTCCAATGAAAAACTGTTTTTT.

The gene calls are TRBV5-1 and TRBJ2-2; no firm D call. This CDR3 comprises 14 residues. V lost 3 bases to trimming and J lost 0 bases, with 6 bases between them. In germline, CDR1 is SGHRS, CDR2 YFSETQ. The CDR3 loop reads CASSSYANTGELFF. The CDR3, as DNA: TGCGCCAGCAGCTCCTATGCGAACACCGGGGAGCTGTTTTTT.

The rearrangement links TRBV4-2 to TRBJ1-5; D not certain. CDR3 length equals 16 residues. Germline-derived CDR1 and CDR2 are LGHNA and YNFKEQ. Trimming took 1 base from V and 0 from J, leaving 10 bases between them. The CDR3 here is CASSQVLADSNQPQHF. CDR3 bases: TGTGCCAGCAGCCAAGTCTTGGCGGATAGCAATCAGCCCCAGCATTTT.

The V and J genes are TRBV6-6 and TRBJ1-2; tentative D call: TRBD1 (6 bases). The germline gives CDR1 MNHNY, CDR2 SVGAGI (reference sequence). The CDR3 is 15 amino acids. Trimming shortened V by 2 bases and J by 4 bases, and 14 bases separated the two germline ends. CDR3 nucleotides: TGTGCCAGCAGTTACCAGGGAGGGGGGGGCTATGGCTACACCTTC. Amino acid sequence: CASSYQGGGGYGYTF.

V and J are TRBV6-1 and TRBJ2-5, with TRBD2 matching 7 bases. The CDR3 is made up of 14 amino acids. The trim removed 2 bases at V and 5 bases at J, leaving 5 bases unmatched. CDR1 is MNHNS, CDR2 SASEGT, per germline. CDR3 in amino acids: CASSESGDWETQYF. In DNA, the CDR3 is TGTGCCAGCAGTGAAAGCGGGGACTGGGAGACCCAGTACTTC.

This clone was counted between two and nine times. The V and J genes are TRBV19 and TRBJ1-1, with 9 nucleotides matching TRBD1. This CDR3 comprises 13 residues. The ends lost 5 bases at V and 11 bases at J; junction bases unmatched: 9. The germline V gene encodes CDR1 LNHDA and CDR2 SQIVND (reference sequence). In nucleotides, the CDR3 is TGTGCCAGTAGTGGGACAGGGACCTCGCCGGCTTTCTTT. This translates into CASSGTGTSPAFF.

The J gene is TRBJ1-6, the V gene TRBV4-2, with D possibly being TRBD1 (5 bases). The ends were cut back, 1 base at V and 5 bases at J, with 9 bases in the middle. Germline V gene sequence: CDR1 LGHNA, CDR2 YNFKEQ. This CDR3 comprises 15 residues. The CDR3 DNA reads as TGTGCCAGCAGCCAAGTTGGGGGAAATAATTCACCCCTCCACTTT. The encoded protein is CASSQVGGNNSPLHF.

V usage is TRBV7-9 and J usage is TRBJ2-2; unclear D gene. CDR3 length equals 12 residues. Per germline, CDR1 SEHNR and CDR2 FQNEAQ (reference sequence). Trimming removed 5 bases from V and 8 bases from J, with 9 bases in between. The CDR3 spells CASSQDLGELFF. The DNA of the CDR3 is TGTGCCAGCAGCCAAGATCTGGGGGAGCTGTTTTTT. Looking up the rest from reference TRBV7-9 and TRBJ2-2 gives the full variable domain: DTGVSQNPRHKITKRGQNVTFRCDPISEHNRLYWYRQTLGQGPEFLTYFQNEAQLEKSRLLSDRFSAERPKGSFSTLEIQRTEQGDSAMYLCASSQDLGELFFGEGSRLTVL.

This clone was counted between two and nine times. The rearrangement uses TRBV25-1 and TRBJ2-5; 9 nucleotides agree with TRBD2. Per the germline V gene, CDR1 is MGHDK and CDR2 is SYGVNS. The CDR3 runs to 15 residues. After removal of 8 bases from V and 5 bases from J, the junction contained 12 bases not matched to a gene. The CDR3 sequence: CASCSSSGVVETQYF. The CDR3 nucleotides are TGTGCCAGCTGCTCATCTAGCGGGGTTGTTGAGACCCAGTACTTC.

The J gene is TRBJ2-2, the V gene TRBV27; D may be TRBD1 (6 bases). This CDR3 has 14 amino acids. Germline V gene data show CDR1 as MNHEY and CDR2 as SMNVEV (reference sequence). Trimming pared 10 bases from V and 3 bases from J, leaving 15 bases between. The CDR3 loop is CATANRVDTGELFF. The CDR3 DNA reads TGTGCCACCGCGAACAGGGTAGACACCGGGGAGCTGTTTTTT.

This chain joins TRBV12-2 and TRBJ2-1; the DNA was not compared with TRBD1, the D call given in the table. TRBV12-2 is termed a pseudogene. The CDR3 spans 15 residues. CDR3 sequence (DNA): TGTGCAAGTCGAGAATTTGACAGGGTTTCTTCTGAGCAGTTCTTC. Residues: CASREFDRVSSEQFF.

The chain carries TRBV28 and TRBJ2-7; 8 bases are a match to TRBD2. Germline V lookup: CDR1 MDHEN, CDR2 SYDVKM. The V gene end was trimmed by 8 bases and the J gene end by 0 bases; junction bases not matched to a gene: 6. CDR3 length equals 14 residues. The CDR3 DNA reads TGTGCCAGCGATACGGGAGGGTCCTCCTACGAGCAGTACTTC. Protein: CASDTGGSSYEQYF.

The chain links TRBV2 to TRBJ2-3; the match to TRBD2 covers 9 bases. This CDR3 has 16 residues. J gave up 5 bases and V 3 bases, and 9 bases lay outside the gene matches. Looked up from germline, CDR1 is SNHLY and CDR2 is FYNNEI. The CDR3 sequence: CASSEEREARVDTQYF. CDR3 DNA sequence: TGTGCCAGCAGTGAGGAGCGGGAGGCACGGGTAGATACGCAGTATTTT.

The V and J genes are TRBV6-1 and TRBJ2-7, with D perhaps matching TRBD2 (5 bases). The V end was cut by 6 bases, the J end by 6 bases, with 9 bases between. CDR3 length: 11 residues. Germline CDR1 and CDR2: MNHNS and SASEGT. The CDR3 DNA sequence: TGTGCCAGCAGGGACTTAGGCGAGCAGTACGTC. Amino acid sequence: CASRDLGEQYV.